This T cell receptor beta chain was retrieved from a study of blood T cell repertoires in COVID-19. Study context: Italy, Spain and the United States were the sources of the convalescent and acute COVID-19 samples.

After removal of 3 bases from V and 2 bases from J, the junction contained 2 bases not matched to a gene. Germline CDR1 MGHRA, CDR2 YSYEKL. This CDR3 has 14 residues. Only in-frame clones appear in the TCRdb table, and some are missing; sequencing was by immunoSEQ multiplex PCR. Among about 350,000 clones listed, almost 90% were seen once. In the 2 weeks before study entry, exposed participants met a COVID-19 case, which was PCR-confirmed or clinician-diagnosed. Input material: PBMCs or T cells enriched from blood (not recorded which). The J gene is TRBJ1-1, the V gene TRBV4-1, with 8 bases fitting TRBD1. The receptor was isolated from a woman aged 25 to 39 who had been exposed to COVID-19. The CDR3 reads CASSQDRANTEAFF. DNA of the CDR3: TGCGCCAGCAGCCAGGACAGGGCCAACACTGAAGCTTTCTTT.